The 18 T cell receptor beta chains listed next were all sequenced from one sample in a study of T cell responses to AZD1222 COVID-19 vaccine. The table came from immunoSEQ multiplex PCR; TCRdb's copy has only in-frame clones and leaves some out. The sample consists of 70,000 to 90,000 clones, more than 90% of them appearing once. Sequenced here: peripheral blood, sampled on day 0 of AZD1222 vaccination. Receptor source: an adult in good health.

The rearrangement links TRBV2 to TRBJ1-3; TRBD1 matches at 7 bases. J was trimmed by 0 bases and V by 7 bases; bases with no gene match: 9. The CDR3 runs 16 residues. CDR1 is SNHLY, CDR2 FYNNEI, per germline. The CDR3 protein is CASNRRQGSSGNTIYF. In nucleotides, the CDR3 is TGTGCCAGCAATCGCCGACAGGGTAGCTCTGGAAACACCATATATTTT.

The chain is built from TRBV2 and TRBJ2-3; tentative D call: TRBD1 (5 bases). Trimming cost V 7 bases and J 2 bases, with 10 bases left between them. This CDR3 is 13 amino acids long. Looked up from germline, CDR1 is SNHLY and CDR2 is FYNNEI. DNA of the CDR3: TGTGCCAGCAAACCGACAGTCACAGATACGCAGTATTTT. Its translation is CASKPTVTDTQYF.

V and J are TRBV29-1 and TRBJ2-1; D is unclear. The germline V gene has CDR1 SQVTM and CDR2 ANQGSEA. The length of the CDR3 is 10 residues. V was pared by 4 bases and J by 5 bases, with 3 bases between. CDR3 sequence (DNA): TGCAGCGTTGGCCACAATGAGCAGTTCTTC. It codes for CSVGHNEQFF.

A single count supports this clone. The V and J genes are TRBV27 and TRBJ1-3, with a weak D call TRBD1 (5 bases). The germline V and J ends were trimmed by 5 bases and 3 bases, with 11 bases remaining between them. The CDR3 contains 14 residues. The germline CDR1 and CDR2 sequences are MNHEY and SMNVEV (reference sequence). This CDR3 reads CASSPRGGGNTIYF. DNA for the CDR3: TGTGCCAGCAGTCCCCGGGGGGGTGGAAACACCATATATTTT.

This clone came up once. The CDR3 loop reads CASTDRGGTGELFF. The DNA of the CDR3 is TGTGCCAGCACCGACAGGGGTGGCACCGGGGAGCTGTTTTTT. The chain recombines TRBV3-1 (or the pseudogene TRBV3-2) with TRBJ2-2; 8 nucleotides match TRBD1. The V gene's germline CDR1 is LGHDT and CDR2 YNNKEL (reference sequence). The CDR3 is made up of 14 amino acids. The J segment lost 4 bases and the V segment lost 7 bases, leaving 5 bases of the junction unmatched.

The chain joins TRBV7-9 to TRBJ1-2; 8 bases map to TRBD1. The ends lost 5 bases at V and 8 bases at J; junction bases unmatched: 22. CDR1 is SEHNR, CDR2 FQNEAQ, per germline (reference sequence). The CDR3 is 18 amino acids. The CDR3 spells CASSPDIGRQDRVKGYTF. For the CDR3, the DNA is TGTGCCAGCAGCCCAGACATCGGAAGACAGGACAGGGTAAAAGGCTACACCTTC.

V and J are TRBV2 and TRBJ1-6, with TRBD1 as a possible D gene (5 bases). Trimming removed 3 bases from V and 10 bases from J, with 10 bases in between. Germline V gene sequence: CDR1 SNHLY, CDR2 FYNNEI. The length of the CDR3 is 13 residues. The CDR3 sequence: CASSDQGFSPLHF. Here the CDR3 DNA reads TGTGCCAGCAGTGACCAGGGTTTCTCACCCCTCCACTTT.

CDR3 DNA sequence: TGTGCCAGCAGTGACAGGGGAGGGGAGCTTCGCGGGGAGGAGCAGTTCTTC. It is translated as CASSDRGGELRGEEQFF. The chain is built from TRBV6-4 and TRBJ2-1; 7 nucleotides agree with TRBD2. V was pared by 2 bases and J by 10 bases, with 17 bases of the junction left unmatched. The CDR3 is 17 residues long. Germline V CDR1 and CDR2: MRHNA, SNTAGT.

As DNA, the CDR3 is TGTGCCAGCAGCCTCGGACTAGCGGGCTACGAGCAGTACTTC. This translates into CASSLGLAGYEQYF. The chain employs TRBV11-1 and TRBJ2-7; TRBD2 agrees at 11 bases. The germline CDR1 and CDR2 sequences are SGHAT and FQDESV (reference sequence). V trimming: 5 bases; J trimming: 3 bases; junction bases outside the gene matches: 3. This CDR3 has 14 residues.

The rearrangement links TRBV27 to TRBJ2-1, with D perhaps assigned TRBD1 or TRBD2 (5 bases each). V was clipped by 0 bases and J by 8 bases, with 14 bases between them. CDR1 and CDR2 from the germline V gene are MNHEY and SMNVEV (reference sequence). This CDR3 has 15 amino acids. The CDR3 nucleotides read TGTGCCAGCAGTTTATCGAGGGGACCCTGGGATGAGCAGTTCTTC. Amino acids: CASSLSRGPWDEQFF.

The chain carries TRBV15 and TRBJ1-5; D gene ambiguous. V was trimmed by 4 bases and J by 2 bases, leaving 9 bases between them. The CDR3 runs 14 residues. Germline V lookup: CDR1 LNHNV, CDR2 YYDKDF (reference sequence). The CDR3 spells CATSNRGGNQPQHF. In DNA form, the CDR3 reads TGTGCCACCAGCAACCGGGGAGGCAATCAGCCCCAGCATTTT.

The J gene is TRBJ2-1, the V gene TRBV10-3; 13 nucleotides line up with TRBD2. This CDR3 is 16 amino acids long. The germline V gene has CDR1 ENHRY and CDR2 SYGVKD. Unmatched junction bases numbered 7, after V lost 6 bases and J lost 5 bases. The chain's CDR3 is CAIRDTSGRGHNEQFF. CDR3 nucleotides: TGTGCCATCAGGGATACTAGCGGGAGGGGACACAATGAGCAGTTCTTC.

The sample holds a few counts of this clone. The chain recombines TRBV3-1 (or the pseudogene TRBV3-2) with TRBJ2-5, with unresolved D. From germline, CDR1 is LGHDT and CDR2 YNNKEL (reference sequence). V dropped 0 bases and J dropped 4 bases, with 9 bases sitting between them. The CDR3 has 14 residues. Here the CDR3 reads CASSQDRVPETQYF. CDR3 coding DNA: TGTGCCAGCAGCCAAGATCGGGTGCCAGAGACCCAGTACTTC.

The chain uses TRBV4-1 and TRBJ2-2, with D possibly TRBD1 on 6 matching bases. Trimming took off 7 bases at V and 4 bases at J, with 16 bases between the two ends. This CDR3 spans 15 amino acids. The germline V gene has CDR1 MGHRA and CDR2 YSYEKL. In DNA form, the CDR3 reads TGCGCCAGCACCACAAGCCAGGGGAGCACCGGGGAGCTGTTTTTT. Encoded protein: CASTTSQGSTGELFF.

This chain connects TRBV11-2 to TRBJ2-7; no reliable D call. The V gene's germline CDR1 is SGHAT and CDR2 FQNNGV. V shed 0 bases and J shed 2 bases, with 8 bases lying between them. The CDR3 totals 14 residues. The CDR3 loop reads CASSLDMGTYEQYF. The CDR3 region has the DNA TGTGCCAGCAGCTTAGATATGGGGACCTACGAGCAGTACTTC. The full variable domain, in which reference TRBV11-2 and TRBJ2-7 provide the parts outside the CDR3, is EAGVAQSPRYKIIEKRQSVAFWCNPISGHATLYWYQQILGQGPKLLIQFQNNGVVDDSQLPKDRFSAERLKGVDSTLKIQPAKLEDSAVYLCASSLDMGTYEQYFGPGTRLTVT.

This chain uses TRBV7-9 with TRBJ2-5; 9 bases match TRBD2. Trimming removed 4 bases from V and 1 base from J; junction bases left unmatched: 13. Germline CDR1 SEHNR, CDR2 FQNEAQ (reference sequence). This CDR3 has 18 residues. The CDR3 DNA reads TGTGCCAGCAGCTCCTCAGGGGCTAGCGGGGACGGCCAAGAGACCCAGTACTTC. It codes for CASSSSGASGDGQETQYF.

The rearrangement links TRBV7-6 to TRBJ2-7, with a weak D call TRBD2 (5 bases). This CDR3 is 15 amino acids long. CDR1 SGHVS and CDR2 FNYEAQ come from the germline V gene. Trimming cost V 3 bases and J 0 bases, with 12 bases left between them. CDR3 region: CASSFGETLSYEQYF. The CDR3 region has the DNA TGTGCCAGCAGCTTCGGGGAGACACTCTCCTACGAGCAGTACTTC.

This chain connects TRBV29-1 to TRBJ1-2; 9 bases line up with TRBD1. The trim removed 4 bases at V and 2 bases at J, leaving 5 bases unmatched. The V gene's germline CDR1 is SQVTM and CDR2 ANQGSEA. The CDR3 is 14 amino acids. The CDR3 nucleotides are TGCAGCGTTGCCAAACAGGGGGCAAACTATGGCTACACCTTC. It specifies CSVAKQGANYGYTF.